One sample yielded the 20 T cell receptor beta chains listed below, sequenced in a study of T cell responses to AZD1222 COVID-19 vaccine. Method: immunoSEQ multiplex PCR; TCRdb's copy keeps in-frame clones and lacks some. The sample carries roughly 80,000 clones, 65% to 85% recorded once. This specimen consisted of peripheral blood, obtained on day 0 of AZD1222 vaccination. The receptors were gathered from an adult in good health.

The chain recombines TRBV5-8 with TRBJ2-5; the D gene is possibly TRBD1 (5 bases). Trimming cost V 0 bases and J 1 base, with 10 bases left between them. The CDR3 has 15 residues. Germline values: CDR1 SGHTS, CDR2 YDEGEE. DNA for the CDR3: TGTGCCAGCAGCTTGGGACAGAACCCCCAAGAGACCCAGTACTTC. Residues: CASSLGQNPQETQYF.

V and J are TRBV7-2 and TRBJ2-3, with TRBD2 matching 8 bases. The germline gives CDR1 SGHTA, CDR2 FQGNSA. The CDR3 covers 17 residues. J lost 1 base, V lost 5 bases, and 11 bases had no gene match. For the CDR3, the DNA is TGTGCCAGCAGCCAACCTTTTAGCGGGAAGGGCACAGATACGCAGTATTTT. Translated: CASSQPFSGKGTDTQYF.

This clone was recorded only once. The chain has TRBV6-5 and TRBJ2-2; unclear D gene. The CDR3 is 14 amino acids. Looked up from germline, CDR1 is MNHEY and CDR2 is SVGAGI. V lost 6 bases to trimming and J lost 5 bases, with 13 bases between them. DNA for the CDR3: TGTGCCAGCAGCCCACTCGGTCCTACCGGGGAGCTGTTTTTT. Protein product: CASSPLGPTGELFF.

V and J are TRBV9 and TRBJ1-2; the D is unclear. The CDR3 loop spans 16 amino acids. V gave up 0 bases and J gave up 6 bases, with 18 bases separating them. From germline, CDR1 is SGDLS and CDR2 YYNGEE. The CDR3 DNA reads as TGTGCCAGCAGCGTAGGGGCGGGAAGAGCCGTGGATGGCTACACCTTC. This codes for CASSVGAGRAVDGYTF.

This rearrangement joins TRBV30 to TRBJ1-3; the D gene is possibly TRBD1 (6 bases). Germline V gene lookup returns CDR1 GTSNPN and CDR2 SVGIG (reference sequence). This CDR3 has 15 residues. Trimming cost V 0 bases and J 0 bases, with 9 bases left between them. CDR3: CAWSVDRSSGNTIYF. Written as DNA, the CDR3 is TGTGCCTGGAGTGTAGACAGGAGCTCTGGAAACACCATATATTTT.

This chain connects TRBV29-1 to TRBJ1-1; maybe TRBD1 (6 bases). The ends were cut back, 3 bases at V and 3 bases at J, with 23 bases in the middle. CDR3 length: 17 amino acids. The germline V gene has CDR1 SQVTM and CDR2 ANQGSEA. DNA for the CDR3: TGCAGCGTTGACGGGGTTCAAGGGGGGAGTTGGGACACTGAAGCTTTCTTT. Translation gives CSVDGVQGGSWDTEAFF.

This clone was detected a few times. The chain is built from TRBV9 and TRBJ2-3; 13 positions agree with TRBD2. CDR3 length: 16 amino acids. The germline CDR1 and CDR2 sequences are SGDLS and YYNGEE. Trimming removed 5 bases from V and 2 bases from J; junction bases left unmatched: 5. This chain's CDR3 is CASSFGLAGVTDTQYF. The CDR3 DNA follows: TGTGCCAGCAGTTTTGGACTAGCGGGAGTCACAGATACGCAGTATTTT.

The chain combines TRBV6-1 with TRBJ2-7; the D is unclear. V dropped 5 bases and J dropped 2 bases, with 7 bases sitting between them. Germline CDR1 is MNHNS and CDR2 is SASEGT. The CDR3 runs to 12 residues. DNA of the CDR3: TGTGCCAGCAGTCCCGTGGCCTACGAGCAGTACTTC. Translation: CASSPVAYEQYF.

The chain combines TRBV5-8 with TRBJ2-7; D is perhaps TRBD1 (6 bases). The V and J ends lost 3 bases and 12 bases respectively, with 13 bases between them. The CDR3 consists of 11 residues. CDR1 SGHTS and CDR2 YDEGEE come from the germline V gene. The chain's CDR3 is CASSSQGRGYF. The CDR3 region has the DNA TGTGCCAGCAGCTCACAGGGCCGGGGGTACTTC.

This clone appeared once. The V and J genes are TRBV3-1 (or the pseudogene TRBV3-2) and TRBJ2-7; D is undetermined. The CDR3 runs 14 residues. Germline CDR1 is LGHDT and CDR2 is YNNKEL (reference sequence). Trimming removed 0 bases from V and 3 bases from J, with 9 bases in between. As DNA, the CDR3 is TGTGCCAGCAGCCAAGAGGGCAGCAGCTACGAGCAGTACTTC. Translated: CASSQEGSSYEQYF.

This sequence joins TRBV7-6 and TRBJ1-1; the match to TRBD1 covers 8 bases. From germline, CDR1 is SGHVS and CDR2 FNYEAQ. With V trimmed by 1 base and J by 2 bases, 3 bases remained unmatched. The CDR3 is 15 residues long. The CDR3 sequence is CASSLDTGGNTEAFF. CDR3 bases: TGTGCCAGCAGCTTAGACACAGGGGGAAACACTGAAGCTTTCTTT.

The V and J genes are TRBV11-2 and TRBJ1-2; 8 bases are a match to TRBD1. Germline V gene lookup returns CDR1 SGHAT and CDR2 FQNNGV. The CDR3 sequence is 14 residues long. V trimming: 2 bases; J trimming: 8 bases; junction bases outside the gene matches: 7. The CDR3 here is CASSLTGTGYGYTF. The CDR3 nucleotides are TGTGCCAGCAGCTTAACCGGGACAGGATACGGCTACACCTTC.

The chain couples TRBV5-1 to TRBJ1-1; D not certain. The germline V gene has CDR1 SGHRS and CDR2 YFSETQ. Trimming removed 5 bases from V and 1 base from J, with 9 bases in between. The CDR3 consists of 13 residues. In DNA, the CDR3 is TGCGCCAGCAGAAAAACAGAGAACACTGAAGCTTTCTTT. Translation: CASRKTENTEAFF.

The chain couples TRBV5-1 to TRBJ1-2; TRBD1 matches at 7 bases. Trimming took 8 bases from V and 2 from J; bases not matched to a gene: 9. The germline gives CDR1 SGHRS, CDR2 YFSETQ. The CDR3 runs 14 residues. The chain's CDR3 is CASKAGTVNYGYTF. For the CDR3, the DNA is TGCGCCAGTAAAGCCGGGACAGTGAACTATGGCTACACCTTC.

The chain recombines TRBV5-1 with TRBJ2-5, with TRBD2 identical over 8 bases. Trimming removed 6 bases from V and 5 bases from J; junction bases left unmatched: 6. The V gene's germline CDR1 is SGHRS and CDR2 YFSETQ. The length of the CDR3 is 13 residues. CDR3 loop: CASTYSGMETQYF. The CDR3 DNA reads TGCGCCAGCACCTATAGCGGGATGGAGACCCAGTACTTC.

V is TRBV2 and J is TRBJ2-2; either TRBD1 or TRBD2 may supply D (6 bases each). V was trimmed by 4 bases and J by 4 bases, leaving 13 bases between them. The germline V gene has CDR1 SNHLY and CDR2 FYNNEI. The CDR3 loop spans 15 amino acids. CDR3 in amino acids: CASSVGGPSTGELFF. The CDR3, as DNA: TGTGCCAGCAGTGTGGGGGGCCCCTCCACCGGGGAGCTGTTTTTT.

The chain couples TRBV3-1 (or the pseudogene TRBV3-2) to TRBJ2-3; a weak D match, TRBD2 (7 bases). The CDR3 covers 16 residues. Per germline, CDR1 LGHDT and CDR2 YNNKEL (reference sequence). The V end was cut by 4 bases, the J end by 2 bases, with 16 bases between. The CDR3 spells CASSPKGGLPTDTQYF. The CDR3 DNA is TGTGCCAGCAGCCCCAAGGGGGGACTACCCACAGATACGCAGTATTTT.

The chain joins TRBV27 to TRBJ1-5; D not resolved. CDR1 and CDR2 (germline): MNHEY, SMNVEV (reference sequence). The CDR3 spans 12 residues. Trimming cost V 6 bases and J 7 bases, with 10 bases left between them. The CDR3 nucleotides are TGTGCCAGCAGGACCTCCGGGCAGCCCCAGCATTTT. This encodes CASRTSGQPQHF.

The V and J genes are TRBV4-3 and TRBJ2-7; the D gene is possibly TRBD2 (5 bases). V gave up 4 bases and J gave up 1 base, with 23 bases separating them. The CDR3 runs to 18 residues. Germline CDR1 reads LGHNA; CDR2 reads YSLEER. The CDR3 sequence: CASSLSSSGLTSSYEQYF. The CDR3 DNA reads as TGCGCCAGCAGCCTAAGCTCCTCAGGACTGACCTCTTCCTACGAGCAGTACTTC.

This clone was seen only once. The chain uses TRBV2 and TRBJ1-1; D is uncertain. V was shortened by 8 bases and J by 0 bases, with 10 bases between the two germline ends. This CDR3 region has 13 residues. Germline V gene sequence: CDR1 SNHLY, CDR2 FYNNEI. CDR3 amino acids: CASGENLNTEAFF. The CDR3 DNA reads TGTGCCAGCGGCGAAAACTTGAACACTGAAGCTTTCTTT.